These 17 T cell receptor beta chains originate from one sample sequenced in a study of T-cell memory formation after mild COVID-19. From the 5' RACE reads, TCRdb called clonotypes with MiXCR, one entry per CDR3 protein. The sample holds 140,000 or so distinct CDR3 sequences, 6% seen once. Input material: PBMCs or a T cell subset sorted from them (not recorded which). Receptors were obtained from an adult woman who had mild COVID-19 (a few samples of this study predate the infection). Cell type and time point are not known.

The V gene is TRBV2, the J gene TRBJ2-5; TRBD2 aligns across 10 bases. V trimming: 9 bases; J trimming: 5 bases; junction bases outside the gene matches: 6. Germline V CDR1 and CDR2: SNHLY, FYNNEI. The CDR3 is 13 residues long. CDR3 sequence (DNA): TGTGCCAGTAGCGGGGGGTTTGGGGAGACCCAGTACTTC. This codes for CASSGGFGETQYF. The full variable domain, its missing parts supplied by reference TRBV2 and TRBJ2-5, is EPEVTQTPSHQVTQMGQEVILRCVPISNHLYFYWYRQILGQKVEFLVSFYNNEISEKSEIFDDQFSVERPDGSNFTLKIRSTKLEDSAMYFCASSGGFGETQYFGPGTRLLVL.

The chain couples TRBV2 to TRBJ2-3; perhaps TRBD2 as D (6 bases). This CDR3 spans 12 amino acids. The germline V gene encodes CDR1 SNHLY and CDR2 FYNNEI. Trimming removed 6 bases from V and 4 bases from J, with 8 bases in between. CDR3 nucleotide sequence: TGTGCCAGCAGGGGGACTTCAGATACGCAGTATTTT. Translated, it gives CASRGTSDTQYF.

This clonotype was seen repeatedly, ten times or more. The chain couples TRBV5-6 to TRBJ1-5, with D maybe TRBD1 (5 bases). Trimming removed 1 base at V and 1 base at J, with 9 bases between. There are 15 residues in the CDR3. CDR1 SGHDT and CDR2 YYEEEE come from the germline V gene. The CDR3 DNA is TGTGCCAGCAGCTTGTTGCAGGGCAGCAATCAGCCCCAGCATTTT. This sequence encodes CASSLLQGSNQPQHF.

This chain uses TRBV12-3 or TRBV12-4 with TRBJ2-3; D unclear. The CDR3 runs 15 residues. Trimming pared 5 bases from V and 0 bases from J, leaving 12 bases between. Here the CDR3 reads CASSPRPRSTDTQYF. CDR3 in DNA: TGTGCCAGCAGTCCCCGACCGCGAAGCACAGATACGCAGTATTTT.

This clonotype was found many times. The rearrangement joins TRBV5-4 to TRBJ2-3; tentatively, D is TRBD2 (5 bases). V dropped 5 bases and J dropped 2 bases, with 12 bases sitting between them. CDR3 length: 14 amino acids. Looked up from germline, CDR1 is SGHNT and CDR2 is YYREEE (reference sequence). CDR3 residues: CASSAGSYTDTQYF. The CDR3 nucleotides read TGTGCCAGCAGTGCGGGTTCCTACACAGATACGCAGTATTTT.

This clonotype was seen more than once but under ten times. The chain joins TRBV4-1 to TRBJ2-5; D remains ambiguous. The V gene lost 2 bases and the J gene lost 5 bases, with 9 bases spanning the gap. The CDR3 is 13 residues long. The germline CDR1 and CDR2 sequences are MGHRA and YSYEKL. As DNA, the CDR3 is TGCGCCAGCAGCCAATTGCACGCGGAGACCCAGTACTTC. Residues: CASSQLHAETQYF.

This clonotype has just a few counts. V gene TRBV9 combines with J gene TRBJ1-3; possible D gene TRBD1, 6 bases. Germline CDR1 reads SGDLS; CDR2 reads YYNGEE. V was pared by 4 bases and J by 9 bases, with 20 bases between. The CDR3 runs to 15 residues. The DNA for the CDR3 is TGTGCCAGCAGCCCCAGGACAGTCTCCTCGTCCACCATATATTTT. It yields the protein CASSPRTVSSSTIYF.

This clonotype was observed at least ten times. The chain uses TRBV6-6 and TRBJ2-7; D is perhaps TRBD1 (6 bases). V was clipped by 7 bases and J by 3 bases, with 16 bases between them. Germline V gene sequence: CDR1 MNHNY, CDR2 SVGAGI (reference sequence). This CDR3 is built from 14 residues. The CDR3 DNA is TGTGCCAGCATCGGGTCGGGACAAAACTACGAGCAGTACTTC. Amino acids: CASIGSGQNYEQYF.

This clonotype has ten or more counts. V usage is TRBV10-3 and J usage is TRBJ2-1; 9 nucleotides align to TRBD2. There are 16 residues in the CDR3. V lost 5 bases and J lost 6; bases outside the gene matches: 11. Germline CDR1 is ENHRY and CDR2 is SYGVKD. Here the CDR3 reads CAISPWDIAGVNEQFF. The DNA of the CDR3 is TGTGCCATCAGTCCGTGGGACATAGCGGGAGTCAATGAGCAGTTCTTC.

CDR3: CASSRMGAGATDTQYF. The CDR3 coding sequence is TGCGCCAGCAGCCGGATGGGGGCCGGGGCCACAGATACGCAGTATTTT. The J gene is TRBJ2-3, the V gene TRBV5-1, with D perhaps matching TRBD1 (6 bases). The CDR3 has 16 residues. V was cut by 4 bases and J by 2 bases, with 17 bases left in between. CDR1 is SGHRS, CDR2 YFSETQ, per germline.

There are many counts of this clonotype. The chain couples TRBV5-1 to TRBJ1-1; 7 bases map to TRBD1. The germline gives CDR1 SGHRS, CDR2 YFSETQ. This CDR3 contains 13 residues. Trimming took 5 bases from V and 8 from J; bases not matched to a gene: 9. CDR3 bases: TGCGCCAGCAGAGTCAGTATGGACAGGGAAGCTTTCTTT. Translation: CASRVSMDREAFF.

Many counts were recorded for this clonotype. V and J are TRBV7-3 and TRBJ2-3; D may correspond to TRBD1 or TRBD2 (6 bases each). Germline V lookup: CDR1 SGHTA, CDR2 FQGTGA. The V gene lost 0 bases and the J gene lost 1 base, with 11 bases spanning the gap. The CDR3 sequence is 16 residues long. Written as DNA, the CDR3 is TGTGCCAGCAGCTTAACCAGGGGCGGGGGCACAGATACGCAGTATTTT. It encodes CASSLTRGGGTDTQYF. Variable domain in full (rest from reference TRBV7-3 and TRBJ2-3): GAGVSQTPSNKVTEKGKYVELRCDPISGHTALYWYRQSLGQGPEFLIYFQGTGAADDSGLPNDRFFAVRPEGSVSTLKIQRTERGDSAVYLCASSLTRGGGTDTQYFGPGTRLTVL.

This sequence joins TRBV5-4 and TRBJ2-5, with 8 bases fitting TRBD1. Germline CDR1 and CDR2: SGHNT and YYREEE (reference sequence). There are 14 residues in the CDR3. The V segment lost 4 bases and the J segment 5 bases; nucleotides outside the gene matches: 7. In DNA, the CDR3 is TGTGCCAGCAGCGACCGGGACAGGCGGGAGACCCAGTACTTC. Protein: CASSDRDRRETQYF.

V is TRBV20-1 and J is TRBJ2-6, with TRBD1 matching 8 bases. In germline, CDR1 is DFQATT, CDR2 SNEGSKA (reference sequence). The CDR3 has 16 amino acids. V dropped 5 bases and J dropped 4; count of bases not matched to a gene: 10. The CDR3 loop reads CSARDRTKWGANVLTF. In DNA, the CDR3 is TGCAGTGCTCGGGACAGGACTAAGTGGGGGGCCAACGTCCTGACTTTC.

The sample holds many counts of this clonotype. The chain carries TRBV7-9 and TRBJ2-1; 7 bases are shared with TRBD2. V lost 5 bases, J lost 0 bases, and 10 bases stayed unmatched. From germline, CDR1 is SEHNR and CDR2 FQNEAQ (reference sequence). The CDR3 length is 17 residues. The CDR3 DNA reads as TGTGCCAGCAGCCCCAGCCCCCCTAGCGGCTCCTACAATGAGCAGTTCTTC. It specifies CASSPSPPSGSYNEQFF.

The V call is TRBV27, the J call TRBJ2-1; perhaps TRBD2 as D (5 bases). The V and J ends lost 6 bases and 0 bases respectively, with 18 bases between them. This CDR3 spans 17 amino acids. Per the germline V gene, CDR1 is MNHEY and CDR2 is SMNVEV (reference sequence). The CDR3 region is CASSDRRRSRSYNEQFF. The CDR3 bases are TGTGCCAGCAGCGATCGACGGAGGTCCCGCTCCTACAATGAGCAGTTCTTC.

The genes are TRBV19 and TRBJ2-6; D is perhaps TRBD1 (5 bases). The CDR3 is 13 residues long. The germline V gene encodes CDR1 LNHDA and CDR2 SQIVND (reference sequence). V was cut by 9 bases and J by 2 bases, with 8 bases left in between. CDR3 amino acids: CASRVAGANVLTF. CDR3 DNA: TGTGCCAGCAGGGTGGCTGGGGCCAACGTCCTGACTTTC.